The 8 T cell receptor beta chains presented below share a single source sample, sequenced in a study of T cell responses to AZD1222 COVID-19 vaccine (dated by TCRdb to about 2021). Library method: the immunoSEQ multiplex PCR assay. Not all clones reach the TCRdb copy of this immuneACCESS table, which keeps in-frame sequences only. Checked studies attribute under half of the gap to unresolved V genes and leave the rest unexplained. For this sample there are 120,000 or so clones; more than 70% appear just once. The ten top clones hold roughly 1.5% of the sample. In the paper's terms, the time point label means: baseline before first vaccination. This sample comprised peripheral blood, obtained on day 0 of AZD1222 vaccination. The receptor source for this set is an adult in good health.

The chain is built from TRBV3-1 (or the pseudogene TRBV3-2) and TRBJ2-5; 10 nucleotides match TRBD2. This CDR3 has 19 amino acids. The V gene's germline CDR1 is LGHDT and CDR2 YNNKEL (reference sequence). Trimming removed 0 bases from V and 4 bases from J; junction bases left unmatched: 14. This CDR3 is CASSQDRSLAGNRGETQYF. DNA of the CDR3: TGTGCCAGCAGCCAAGACCGTTCACTAGCGGGAAACCGTGGAGAGACCCAGTACTTC.

The chain is built from TRBV6-1 and TRBJ1-6; D remains ambiguous. This CDR3 is built from 15 residues. With 2 bases removed from V and 4 bases from J, the gap between germline ends came to 9 bases. CDR1 and CDR2 from the germline V gene are MNHNS and SASEGT. CDR3 coding DNA: TGTGCCAGCAGTGAATCCGGGAGTTATAATTCACCCCTCCACTTT. Its translation is CASSESGSYNSPLHF.

The chain has TRBV10-1 and TRBJ1-2; D gene unclear. The CDR3 runs 14 residues. Germline V gene sequence: CDR1 WNHNN, CDR2 SYGVQD (reference sequence). Trimming removed 0 bases from V and 5 bases from J, with 10 bases in between. The CDR3 DNA reads as TGCGCCAGCAGTGAGTCGCGGGAGGAGTATGGCTACACCTTC. It encodes CASSESREEYGYTF.

This clone was observed a few times. The chain couples TRBV7-2 to TRBJ1-3; D call uncertain. Trimming left V 4 bases short and J 4 bases short, with 8 bases between. This CDR3 is 13 amino acids long. Germline loops: CDR1 SGHTA, CDR2 FQGNSA. CDR3 sequence: CASSSERGNTIYF. The CDR3 DNA is TGTGCCAGCAGCTCCGAGAGGGGAAACACCATATATTTT.

This chain uses TRBV9 with TRBJ1-2, with 7 bases aligning to TRBD1. V shed 2 bases, J shed 7 bases, and the junction held 11 bases outside the gene matches. The germline V gene has CDR1 SGDLS and CDR2 YYNGEE. This CDR3 is 15 amino acids long. CDR3 residues: CASSVSGTDRRGYTF. The CDR3 DNA reads TGTGCCAGCAGCGTTTCTGGGACAGATCGACGTGGCTACACCTTC.

The chain combines TRBV5-1 with TRBJ2-1; D unclear. V lost 0 bases, J lost 0 bases, and 13 bases lay in between. The germline gives CDR1 SGHRS, CDR2 YFSETQ. This CDR3 region has 17 residues. CDR3 protein: CASSLARRESSYNEQFF. The CDR3, as DNA: TGCGCCAGCAGCTTGGCCCGTCGAGAGAGCTCCTACAATGAGCAGTTCTTC.

The chain links TRBV28 to TRBJ2-1; 8 bases agree with TRBD1. From germline, CDR1 is MDHEN and CDR2 SYDVKM. The length of the CDR3 is 17 residues. Germline trimming cut 5 bases from V and 9 bases from J; bases unmatched to any gene: 18. CDR3 DNA: TGTGCCAGCAGTCGGGACAGGCGGGGAGTTTACGACATTGAGCAGTTCTTC. Its translation: CASSRDRRGVYDIEQFF.

This chain connects TRBV28 to TRBJ1-4; 11 bases line up with TRBD1. V gave up 6 bases and J gave up 11 bases; unmatched junction bases: 11. CDR1 MDHEN and CDR2 SYDVKM come from the germline V gene. The CDR3 covers 15 residues. CDR3 in DNA: TGTGCCAGCAGAGCCCCGGGACAGGGGGGTTCGAAACTGTTTTTT. Amino acids: CASRAPGQGGSKLFF.